This TCR beta chain originates from a study of T cell responses to AZD1222 COVID-19 vaccine. Germline V gene data show CDR1 as SGHTA and CDR2 as FQGNSA. The length of the CDR3 is 15 residues. J was trimmed by 5 bases and V by 1 base; bases with no gene match: 5. Using immunoSEQ multiplex PCR, the repertoire was profiled, and TCRdb retains in-frame clones only, with some absent. The data show 150,000 to 160,000 clones, with around 87% seen just once and about a tenth held by the top ten. The V call is TRBV7-2, the J call TRBJ2-1; 7 bases are shared with TRBD2. The receptor was derived from an adult who received the AZD1222 COVID-19 vaccine. The source was peripheral blood, collected 28 days after the second AZD1222 dose. The CDR3 bases are TGTGCCAGCAGCTTAGACGGGGGGAAGGACAATGAGCAGTTCTTC. Its translation is CASSLDGGKDNEQFF.